This T cell receptor beta chain was recorded in a study of cytomegalovirus exposure and HLA in healthy donors. Vbeta (60) and Jbeta (13) primers were used in the PCR. In the authors' methods: Approximately 11 million of the approximately 80 million unique TCR beta chains counted in a later analysis were shared. Sequencing was performed with immunoSEQ multiplex PCR; in TCRdb, only in-frame clones are kept and a portion is missing. V, J and clone size were drawn from that table, and D and trimming were deduced from the DNA. The repertoire holds nearly 200,000 clones, with 75% to 90% as singletons. The CDR3 spans 14 residues. The ends were cut back, 1 base at V and 0 bases at J, with 6 bases in the middle. Germline V gives CDR1 SGHTA, CDR2 FQGNSA. This clone was seen only a few times.

Sequenced: PBMCs. The sequence derives from a man aged 25 to 40 in good health and CMV-seronegative. The rearrangement uses TRBV7-2 and TRBJ1-1; no clear D. The CDR3 nucleotides read TGTGCCAGCAGCTTAGGGCAGATGAACACTGAAGCTTTCTTT. It specifies CASSLGQMNTEAFF.